These 27 T cell receptor beta chains came from one sample sequenced in a study of T cells in localized non-small cell lung cancer (TCRdb year 2020). Library creation used the immunoSEQ multiplex PCR assay. TCRdb re-hosts the immuneACCESS table, in-frame sequences only. Its copies lack some clones; in the studies checked, an unresolved V gene accounts for under half of them, and the cause for the rest is not known. A total of some 27,000 clones appear in this sample, 88% of them only once. The top ten clones comprise around 13% of the sample. The specimen comprised peripheral blood, sampled before any cancer treatment. These receptors all stem from a female donor of 60 years or more with stage III squamous cell lung carcinoma.

The V call is TRBV25-1, the J call TRBJ1-1, with 7 bases lining up with TRBD1. The CDR3 has 13 residues. V was pared by 7 bases and J by 4 bases, with 6 bases of the junction left unmatched. CDR1 and CDR2 from the germline V gene are MGHDK and SYGVNS. CDR3 residues: CASNLAGGTEAFF. Written as DNA, the CDR3 is TGTGCCAGCAATCTAGCAGGGGGCACTGAAGCTTTCTTT.

The rearrangement joins TRBV28 to TRBJ2-2; D remains ambiguous. This CDR3 has 15 residues. CDR1 and CDR2 from the germline V gene are MDHEN and SYDVKM. Deletions cut 5 bases from V and 8 bases from J, with 18 bases between. The CDR3 DNA sequence: TGTGCCAGCAGTACGGCGGCCCTAGGGTCGGGGGAGCTGTTTTTT. This translates into CASSTAALGSGELFF. The full variable domain, its missing parts supplied by reference TRBV28 and TRBJ2-2, is DVKVTQSSRYLVKRTGEKVFLECVQDMDHENMFWYRQDPGLGLRLIYFSYDVKMKEKGDIPEGYSVSREKKERFSLILESASTNQTSMYLCASSTAALGSGELFFGEGSRLTVL.

This clone was seen a few times. The V and J genes are TRBV28 and TRBJ2-3, with TRBD2 identical over 11 bases. Germline CDR1 is MDHEN and CDR2 is SYDVKM. CDR3 length: 16 amino acids. V lost 4 bases, J lost 3 bases, and 6 bases stayed unmatched. The CDR3 spells CASSSETSGVTDTQYF. The CDR3 DNA sequence: TGTGCCAGCAGTTCCGAGACTAGCGGGGTAACAGATACGCAGTATTTT.

This chain connects TRBV6-5 to TRBJ2-4, with a weak D call TRBD1 (7 bases). Germline V CDR1 and CDR2: MNHEY, SVGAGI. The CDR3 is made up of 15 amino acids. V lost 6 bases, J lost 0 bases, and 12 bases lay in between. This chain's CDR3 is CASSLQGGAKNIQYF. DNA for the CDR3: TGTGCCAGCAGCCTCCAGGGGGGAGCCAAAAACATTCAGTACTTC.

The chain employs TRBV19 and TRBJ1-6; 7 nucleotides align to TRBD1. CDR1 is LNHDA, CDR2 SQIVND, per germline (reference sequence). V shed 7 bases and J 2 bases; nucleotides not matched to a gene: 8. The CDR3 has 16 amino acids. This CDR3 reads CASNTDRTAYNSPLHF. The CDR3, as DNA: TGTGCCAGTAATACGGACAGGACAGCCTATAATTCACCCCTCCACTTT. The full variable domain, completed using reference TRBV19 and TRBJ1-6, is DGGITQSPKYLFRKEGQNVTLSCEQNLNHDAMYWYRQDPGQGLRLIYYSQIVNDFQKGDIAEGYSVSREKKESFPLTVTSAQKNPTAFYLCASNTDRTAYNSPLHFGNGTRLTVT.

The chain is built from TRBV6-5 and TRBJ2-7; tentative D call: TRBD1 (8 bases). Germline CDR1 reads MNHEY; CDR2 reads SVGAGI. Trimming shortened V by 6 bases and J by 6 bases, and 18 bases separated the two germline ends. The CDR3 covers 14 residues. The CDR3 coding sequence is TGTGCCAGCAGATTTACAGGGGGGGTAGGCGAGCAGTACTTC. Protein: CASRFTGGVGEQYF.

This chain joins TRBV7-2 and TRBJ2-1; D perhaps matches TRBD2 (5 bases). The length of the CDR3 is 13 residues. CDR1 and CDR2 from the germline V gene are SGHTA and FQGNSA. Trimming pared 8 bases from V and 3 bases from J, leaving 11 bases between. CDR3 sequence reads: CASSSPGYNEQFF. In DNA, the CDR3 is TGTGCCAGCTCTAGCCCAGGCTACAATGAGCAGTTCTTC.

This chain connects TRBV2 to TRBJ2-7, with 12 positions matching TRBD1. Germline CDR1 reads SNHLY; CDR2 reads FYNNEI. Trimming took 8 bases from V and 4 from J; bases not matched to a gene: 3. The CDR3 has 13 amino acids. The CDR3 bases are TGTGCCAGCGGGACAGGGGGCGGGTACGAGCAGTACTTC. As protein: CASGTGGGYEQYF.

J is TRBJ2-5 and V is TRBV28; D perhaps matches TRBD2 (6 bases). The CDR3 extends over 13 amino acids. V lost 9 bases to trimming and J lost 3 bases, with 14 bases between them. Germline V gene lookup returns CDR1 MDHEN and CDR2 SYDVKM. In nucleotides, the CDR3 is TGTGCCAGTACCGGGACTCTTAAAGAGACCCAGTACTTC. Amino acids: CASTGTLKETQYF.

The chain links TRBV14 to TRBJ1-1, with D perhaps matching TRBD1 (5 bases). The CDR3 runs to 13 residues. Germline CDR1 and CDR2: SGHDN and FVKESK. V lost 8 bases, J lost 1 base, and 11 bases lay in between. CDR3 amino acids: CASGPGQNTEAFF. The CDR3 region has the DNA TGTGCCAGCGGCCCCGGACAGAACACTGAAGCTTTCTTT.

This chain connects TRBV6-1 to TRBJ2-3; no reliable D call. Trimming took off 6 bases at V and 1 base at J, with 11 bases between the two ends. This CDR3 has 14 amino acids. Germline-derived CDR1 and CDR2 are MNHNS and SASEGT. The CDR3 loop is CASRSLDGTDTQYF. CDR3 sequence (DNA): TGTGCCAGCAGATCCCTGGATGGCACAGATACGCAGTATTTT.

This clone showed up just once. The chain combines TRBV18 with TRBJ1-2; possible D gene TRBD1, 5 bases. This CDR3 has 14 amino acids. V lost 6 bases, J lost 4 bases, and 15 bases lay in between. Germline V gives CDR1 KGHSH, CDR2 LQKENI. The CDR3 sequence: CASSPSGGGYGYTF. CDR3 in DNA: TGTGCCAGCTCGCCCAGTGGGGGTGGCTATGGCTACACCTTC.

This sequence joins TRBV9 and TRBJ2-6; unclear D gene. V lost 6 bases, J lost 0 bases, and 13 bases lay in between. The CDR3 spans 16 residues. In germline, CDR1 is SGDLS, CDR2 YYNGEE. For the CDR3, the DNA is TGTGCCAGCACCCCGCAGGATCTCTCTGGGGCCAACGTCCTGACTTTC. Protein sequence: CASTPQDLSGANVLTF.

The genes are TRBV28 and TRBJ2-2; possible D gene TRBD2, 5 bases. V was cut by 8 bases and J by 1 base, with 17 bases left in between. The CDR3 is made up of 16 amino acids. Germline assignment: CDR1 MDHEN and CDR2 SYDVKM. CDR3 region: CASQNPSGRNTGELFF. CDR3 bases: TGTGCCAGCCAAAACCCAAGTGGGAGGAACACCGGGGAGCTGTTTTTT.

The chain has TRBV27 and TRBJ2-5, with D hard to call. V was trimmed by 4 bases and J by 2 bases, leaving 17 bases between them. The CDR3 is 16 residues long. Per the germline V gene, CDR1 is MNHEY and CDR2 is SMNVEV (reference sequence). CDR3 residues: CASSWVSRSRQETQYF. The CDR3 nucleotides read TGTGCCAGCAGTTGGGTCTCACGATCCCGACAAGAGACCCAGTACTTC.

The V gene is TRBV7-9, the J gene TRBJ1-5, with D possibly TRBD1 on 5 matching bases. Trimming shortened V by 1 base and J by 3 bases, and 10 bases separated the two germline ends. Germline V CDR1 and CDR2: SEHNR, FQNEAQ (reference sequence). The CDR3 is made up of 15 amino acids. The CDR3 nucleotides are TGTGCCAGCAGCTTAGTTGGGGCTATCAATCAGCCCCAGCATTTT. Translation gives CASSLVGAINQPQHF.

The chain links TRBV19 to TRBJ2-5; 7 bases are shared with TRBD1. Germline V CDR1 and CDR2: LNHDA, SQIVND (reference sequence). J was trimmed by 1 base and V by 6 bases; bases with no gene match: 8. The CDR3 loop spans 15 amino acids. The CDR3 is CASSNRGQSQETQYF. The DNA for the CDR3 is TGTGCCAGTAGCAACCGGGGACAGAGCCAAGAGACCCAGTACTTC.

The genes are TRBV5-1 and TRBJ2-7; the match to TRBD1 covers 7 bases. The CDR3 runs 15 residues. J lost 0 bases, V lost 4 bases, and 7 bases had no gene match. In germline, CDR1 is SGHRS, CDR2 YFSETQ. CDR3 sequence: CASSVGTANSYEQYF. The CDR3, as DNA: TGCGCCAGCAGCGTCGGGACAGCTAACTCCTACGAGCAGTACTTC.

The V and J genes are TRBV28 and TRBJ1-1, with a weak D call TRBD1 (5 bases). CDR1 is MDHEN, CDR2 SYDVKM, per germline. V was clipped by 5 bases and J by 3 bases, with 10 bases between them. The CDR3 is made up of 13 amino acids. The CDR3 here is CASSLGTDTEAFF. Here the CDR3 DNA reads TGTGCCAGCAGTCTCGGGACGGACACTGAAGCTTTCTTT.

Only one count was recorded for this clone. The rearrangement uses TRBV2 and TRBJ1-1; 7 bases line up with TRBD1. This CDR3 contains 15 residues. Trimming removed 5 bases from V and 10 bases from J; junction bases left unmatched: 16. Germline CDR1 reads SNHLY; CDR2 reads FYNNEI. CDR3 nucleotide sequence: TGTGCCAGCAGTCCGAACCTGGGACAGCTAAACGGAGCTTTCTTT. It yields the protein CASSPNLGQLNGAFF. The complete variable domain, with remaining parts taken from reference TRBV2 and TRBJ1-1, reads EPEVTQTPSHQVTQMGQEVILRCVPISNHLYFYWYRQILGQKVEFLVSFYNNEISEKSEIFDDQFSVERPDGSNFTLKIRSTKLEDSAMYFCASSPNLGQLNGAFFGQGTRLTVV.

The V gene is TRBV25-1, the J gene TRBJ2-7; 8 positions match TRBD1. J lost 5 bases, V lost 8 bases, and 8 bases had no gene match. CDR1 and CDR2 from the germline V gene are MGHDK and SYGVNS. This CDR3 contains 13 residues. This chain's CDR3 is CASVPGGADEQYF. CDR3 coding DNA: TGTGCCAGCGTCCCAGGGGGCGCAGACGAGCAGTACTTC.

The V and J genes are TRBV11-2 and TRBJ2-2; tentatively, D is TRBD1 (7 bases). In germline, CDR1 is SGHAT, CDR2 FQNNGV. V shed 4 bases and J shed 0 bases, with 15 bases lying between them. CDR3 length: 17 residues. For the CDR3, the DNA is TGTGCCAGCAGCTCAACCCAGGGGGGCCCGAACACCGGGGAGCTGTTTTTT. This sequence encodes CASSSTQGGPNTGELFF.

V and J are TRBV5-1 and TRBJ1-5; 8 bases are shared with TRBD1. Germline V gene sequence: CDR1 SGHRS, CDR2 YFSETQ. V shed 4 bases and J 2 bases; nucleotides not matched to a gene: 5. The CDR3 loop spans 15 amino acids. This CDR3 is CASSASTGGNQPQHF. The CDR3 nucleotides read TGCGCCAGCAGCGCATCGACAGGGGGCAATCAGCCCCAGCATTTT. Filled out from reference TRBV5-1 and TRBJ1-5, the complete variable domain reads KAGVTQTPRYLIKTRGQQVTLSCSPISGHRSVSWYQQTPGQGLQFLFEYFSETQRNKGNFPGRFSGRQFSNSRSEMNVSTLELGDSALYLCASSASTGGNQPQHFGDGTRLSIL.

The chain uses TRBV13 and TRBJ1-4, with D perhaps matching TRBD1 (5 bases). Between the trimmed V and J ends, which lost 5 bases and 8 bases, there was a span of 27 bases. Germline V gene sequence: CDR1 PRHDT, CDR2 FYEKMQ (reference sequence). The CDR3 spans 18 residues. This CDR3 is CASSPLLTGGQAKEKLFF. The CDR3 DNA follows: TGTGCCAGCAGCCCCCTTTTAACAGGAGGCCAAGCAAAAGAAAAACTGTTTTTT. Drawing the rest from reference TRBV13 and TRBJ1-4, the complete variable domain is AAGVIQSPRHLIKEKRETATLKCYPIPRHDTVYWYQQGPGQDPQFLISFYEKMQSDKGSIPDRFSAQQFSDYHSELNMSSLELGDSALYFCASSPLLTGGQAKEKLFFGSGTQLSVL.

This chain connects TRBV25-1 to TRBJ2-7; D perhaps matches TRBD1 (6 bases). V lost 3 bases and J 1 base, leaving 10 bases between the germline ends. Germline lookup yields CDR1 MGHDK and CDR2 SYGVNS. This CDR3 spans 14 amino acids. CDR3 sequence: CASSDSDRSYEQYF. Here the CDR3 DNA reads TGTGCCAGCAGTGACTCGGACAGATCCTACGAGCAGTACTTC.

This sequence joins TRBV5-1 and TRBJ1-3, with D unresolved. The CDR3 runs to 15 residues. The V end was cut by 2 bases, the J end by 0 bases, with 9 bases between. Germline V lookup: CDR1 SGHRS, CDR2 YFSETQ. The CDR3 loop reads CASSFSLSSGNTIYF. DNA of the CDR3: TGCGCCAGCAGCTTTAGCCTCAGCTCTGGAAACACCATATATTTT.

V usage is TRBV28 and J usage is TRBJ1-2; D unresolved. The CDR3 contains 14 residues. Germline CDR1 MDHEN, CDR2 SYDVKM. Deletions cut 4 bases from V and 8 bases from J, with 17 bases between. CDR3: CASSSPTRNRGYTF. As DNA, the CDR3 is TGTGCCAGCAGTTCCCCCACGCGGAACCGCGGCTACACCTTC.